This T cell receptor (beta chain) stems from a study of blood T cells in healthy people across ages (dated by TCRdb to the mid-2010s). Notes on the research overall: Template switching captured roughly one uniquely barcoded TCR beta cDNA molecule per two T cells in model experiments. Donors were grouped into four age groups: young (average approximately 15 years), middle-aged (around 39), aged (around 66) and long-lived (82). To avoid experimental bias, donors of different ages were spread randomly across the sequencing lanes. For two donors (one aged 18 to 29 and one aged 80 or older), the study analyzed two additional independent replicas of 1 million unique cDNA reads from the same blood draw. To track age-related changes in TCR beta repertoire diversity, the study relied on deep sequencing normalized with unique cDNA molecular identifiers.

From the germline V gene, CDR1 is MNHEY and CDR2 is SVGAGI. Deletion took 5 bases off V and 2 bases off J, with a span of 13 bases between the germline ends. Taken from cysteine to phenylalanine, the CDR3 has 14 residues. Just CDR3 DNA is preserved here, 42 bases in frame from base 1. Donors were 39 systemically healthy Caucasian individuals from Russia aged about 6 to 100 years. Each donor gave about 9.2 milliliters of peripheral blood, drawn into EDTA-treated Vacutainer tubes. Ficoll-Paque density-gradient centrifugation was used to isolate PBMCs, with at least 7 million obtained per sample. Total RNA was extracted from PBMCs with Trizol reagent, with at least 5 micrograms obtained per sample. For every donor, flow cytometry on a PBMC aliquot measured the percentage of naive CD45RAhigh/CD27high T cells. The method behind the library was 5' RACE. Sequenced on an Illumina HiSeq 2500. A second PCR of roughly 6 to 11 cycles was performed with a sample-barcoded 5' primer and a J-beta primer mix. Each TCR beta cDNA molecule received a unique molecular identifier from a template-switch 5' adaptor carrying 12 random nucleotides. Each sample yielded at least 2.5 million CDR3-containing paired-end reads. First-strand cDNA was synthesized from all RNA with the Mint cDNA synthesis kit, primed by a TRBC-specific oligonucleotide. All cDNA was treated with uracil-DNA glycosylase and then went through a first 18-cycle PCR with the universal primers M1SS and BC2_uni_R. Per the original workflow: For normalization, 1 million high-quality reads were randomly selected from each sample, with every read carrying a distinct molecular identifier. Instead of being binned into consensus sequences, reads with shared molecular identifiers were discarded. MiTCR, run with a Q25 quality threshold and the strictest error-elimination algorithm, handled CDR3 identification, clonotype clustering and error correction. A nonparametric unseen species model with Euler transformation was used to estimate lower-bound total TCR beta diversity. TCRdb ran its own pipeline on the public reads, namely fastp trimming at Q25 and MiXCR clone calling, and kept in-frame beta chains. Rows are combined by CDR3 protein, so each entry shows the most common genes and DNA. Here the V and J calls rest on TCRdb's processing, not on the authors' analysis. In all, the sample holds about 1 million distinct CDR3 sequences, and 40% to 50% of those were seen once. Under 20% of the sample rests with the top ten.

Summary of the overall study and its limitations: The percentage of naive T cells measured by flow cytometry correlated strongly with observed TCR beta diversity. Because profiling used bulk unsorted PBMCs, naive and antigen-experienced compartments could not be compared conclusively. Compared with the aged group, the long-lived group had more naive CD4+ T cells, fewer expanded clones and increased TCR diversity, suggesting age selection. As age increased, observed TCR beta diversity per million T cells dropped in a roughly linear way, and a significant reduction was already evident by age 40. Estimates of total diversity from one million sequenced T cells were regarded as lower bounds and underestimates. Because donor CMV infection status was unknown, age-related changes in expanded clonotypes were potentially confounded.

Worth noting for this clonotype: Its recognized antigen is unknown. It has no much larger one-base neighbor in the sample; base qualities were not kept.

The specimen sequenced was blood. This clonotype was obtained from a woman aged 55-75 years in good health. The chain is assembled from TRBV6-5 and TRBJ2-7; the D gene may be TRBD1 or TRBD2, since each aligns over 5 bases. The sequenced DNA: TGTGCCAGCAGTGACGGGGCGGCCCCCTACGAGCAGTACTTC. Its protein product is CASSDGAAPYEQYF.